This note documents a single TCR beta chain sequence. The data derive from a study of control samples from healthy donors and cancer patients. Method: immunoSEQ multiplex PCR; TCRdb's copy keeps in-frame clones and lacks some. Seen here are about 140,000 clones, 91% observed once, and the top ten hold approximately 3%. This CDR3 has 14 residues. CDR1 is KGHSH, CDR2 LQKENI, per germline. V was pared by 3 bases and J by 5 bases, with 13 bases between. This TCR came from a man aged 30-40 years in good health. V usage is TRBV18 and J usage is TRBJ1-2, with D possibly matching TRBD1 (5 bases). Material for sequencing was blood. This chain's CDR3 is CASSPAAGIYGYTF. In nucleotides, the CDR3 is TGTGCCAGCTCACCTGCGGCAGGGATATATGGCTACACCTTC.